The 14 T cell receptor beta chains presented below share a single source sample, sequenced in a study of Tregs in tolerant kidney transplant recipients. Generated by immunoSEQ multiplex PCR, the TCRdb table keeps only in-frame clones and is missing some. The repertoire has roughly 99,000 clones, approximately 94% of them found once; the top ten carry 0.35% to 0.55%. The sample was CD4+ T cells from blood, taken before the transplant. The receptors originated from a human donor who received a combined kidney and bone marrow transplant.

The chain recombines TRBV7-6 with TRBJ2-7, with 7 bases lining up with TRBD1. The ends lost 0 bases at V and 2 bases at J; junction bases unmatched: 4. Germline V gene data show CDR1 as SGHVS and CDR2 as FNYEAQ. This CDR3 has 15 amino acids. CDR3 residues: CASSLAGTVTYEQYF. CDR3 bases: TGTGCCAGCAGCTTAGCAGGGACAGTCACCTACGAGCAGTACTTC. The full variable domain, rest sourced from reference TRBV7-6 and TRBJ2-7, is GAGVSQSPRYKVTKRGQDVALRCDPISGHVSLYWYRQALGQGPEFLTYFNYEAQQDKSGLPNDRFSAERPEGSISTLTIQRTEQRDSAMYRCASSLAGTVTYEQYFGPGTRLTVT.

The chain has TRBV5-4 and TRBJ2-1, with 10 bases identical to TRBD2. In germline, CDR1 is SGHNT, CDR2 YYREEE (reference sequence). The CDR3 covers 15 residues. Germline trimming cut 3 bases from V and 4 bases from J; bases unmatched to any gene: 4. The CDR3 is CASSSGLAEYNEQFF. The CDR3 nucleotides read TGTGCCAGCAGCTCCGGACTAGCGGAGTACAATGAGCAGTTCTTC.

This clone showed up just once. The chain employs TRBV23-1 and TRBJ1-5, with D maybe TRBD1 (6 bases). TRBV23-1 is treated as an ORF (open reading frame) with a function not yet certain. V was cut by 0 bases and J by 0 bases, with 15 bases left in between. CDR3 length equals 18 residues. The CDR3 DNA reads TGCGCCAGCAGTCAATCCCAAGAGGACAGCCTTAGCAATCAGCCCCAGCATTTT. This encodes CASSQSQEDSLSNQPQHF.

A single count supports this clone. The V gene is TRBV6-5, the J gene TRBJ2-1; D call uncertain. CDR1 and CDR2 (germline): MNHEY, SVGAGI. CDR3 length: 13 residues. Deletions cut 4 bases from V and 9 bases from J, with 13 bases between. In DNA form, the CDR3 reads TGTGCCAGCAGTTTCATAGCCTTCGGTGAGCAGTTCTTC. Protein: CASSFIAFGEQFF.

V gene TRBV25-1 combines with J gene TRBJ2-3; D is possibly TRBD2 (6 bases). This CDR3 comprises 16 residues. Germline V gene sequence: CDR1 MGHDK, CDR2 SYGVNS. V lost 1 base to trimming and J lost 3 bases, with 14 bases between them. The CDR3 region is CASSEWRGKRTDTQYF. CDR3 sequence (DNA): TGTGCCAGCAGTGAATGGAGGGGAAAGCGAACAGATACGCAGTATTTT.

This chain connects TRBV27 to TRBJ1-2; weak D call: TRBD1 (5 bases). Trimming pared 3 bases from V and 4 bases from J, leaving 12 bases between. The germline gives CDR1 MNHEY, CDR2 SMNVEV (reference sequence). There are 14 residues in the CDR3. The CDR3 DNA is TGTGCCAGCAGTTTCGGGCAGGGCGGCTATGGCTACACCTTC. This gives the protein CASSFGQGGYGYTF.

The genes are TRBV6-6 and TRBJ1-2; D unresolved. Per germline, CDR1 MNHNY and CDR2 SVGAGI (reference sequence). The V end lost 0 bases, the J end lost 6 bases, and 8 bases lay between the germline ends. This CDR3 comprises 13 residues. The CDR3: CASSYSWTDGYTF. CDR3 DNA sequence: TGTGCCAGCAGTTACTCTTGGACTGATGGCTACACCTTC.

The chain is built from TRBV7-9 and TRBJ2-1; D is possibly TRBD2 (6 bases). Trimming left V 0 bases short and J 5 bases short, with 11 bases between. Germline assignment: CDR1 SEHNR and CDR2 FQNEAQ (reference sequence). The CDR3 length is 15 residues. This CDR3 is CASSLAGTGHNEQFF. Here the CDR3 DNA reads TGTGCCAGCAGCTTAGCCGGGACTGGACACAATGAGCAGTTCTTC.

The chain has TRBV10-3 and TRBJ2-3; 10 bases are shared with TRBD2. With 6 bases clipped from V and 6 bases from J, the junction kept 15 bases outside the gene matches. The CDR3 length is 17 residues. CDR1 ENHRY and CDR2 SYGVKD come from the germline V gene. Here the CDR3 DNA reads TGTGCCATCAGCTCCACAACTAGCGGGACCGGTGGGGATACGCAGTATTTT. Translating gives CAISSTTSGTGGDTQYF.

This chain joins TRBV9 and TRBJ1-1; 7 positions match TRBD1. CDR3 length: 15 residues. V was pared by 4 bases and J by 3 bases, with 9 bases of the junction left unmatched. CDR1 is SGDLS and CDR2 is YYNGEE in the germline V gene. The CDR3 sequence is CASSHNRGWDTEAFF. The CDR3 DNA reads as TGTGCCAGCAGCCACAACAGGGGATGGGACACTGAAGCTTTCTTT.

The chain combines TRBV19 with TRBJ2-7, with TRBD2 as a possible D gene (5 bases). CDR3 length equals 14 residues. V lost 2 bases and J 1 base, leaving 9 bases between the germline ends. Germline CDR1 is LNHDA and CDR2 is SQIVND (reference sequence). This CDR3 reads CASSISTGSYEQYF. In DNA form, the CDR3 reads TGTGCCAGTAGTATAAGTACGGGGTCCTACGAGCAGTACTTC. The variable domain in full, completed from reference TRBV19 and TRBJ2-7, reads DGGITQSPKYLFRKEGQNVTLSCEQNLNHDAMYWYRQDPGQGLRLIYYSQIVNDFQKGDIAEGYSVSREKKESFPLTVTSAQKNPTAFYLCASSISTGSYEQYFGPGTRLTVT.

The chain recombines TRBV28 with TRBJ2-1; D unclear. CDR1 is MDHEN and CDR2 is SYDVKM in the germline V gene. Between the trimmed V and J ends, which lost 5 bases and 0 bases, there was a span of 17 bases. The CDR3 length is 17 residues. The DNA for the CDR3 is TGTGCCAGCAGTCCGCCAGTAGCAACGAGCTCCTACAATGAGCAGTTCTTC. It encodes CASSPPVATSSYNEQFF.

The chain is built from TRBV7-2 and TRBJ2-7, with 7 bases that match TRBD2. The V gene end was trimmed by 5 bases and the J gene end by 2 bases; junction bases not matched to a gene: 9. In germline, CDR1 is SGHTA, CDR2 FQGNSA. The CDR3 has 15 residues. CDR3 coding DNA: TGTGCCAGCAGCCGGGTAGCGGGCGATACCTACGAGCAGTACTTC. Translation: CASSRVAGDTYEQYF.

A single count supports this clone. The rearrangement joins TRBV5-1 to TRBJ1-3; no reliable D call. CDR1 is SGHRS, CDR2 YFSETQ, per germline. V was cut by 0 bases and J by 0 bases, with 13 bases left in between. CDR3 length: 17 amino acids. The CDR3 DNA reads TGCGCCAGCAGCTTGGGTTTCGGACTGAACTCTGGAAACACCATATATTTT. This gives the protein CASSLGFGLNSGNTIYF.